The present entry profiles one TCR beta chain with its context. Sequencing of TCR beta covered CD8+ and CD4+ T cells obtained from blood. Definite or probable Susac syndrome was diagnosed using recently defined diagnostic criteria. cDNA came from about 0.5 to 1 ug RNA primed by random hexamers. One entry per CDR3 protein results from TCRdb running MiXCR on the immunoSEQ multiplex PCR reads. The profile shows 150,000 to 160,000 distinct CDR3 sequences, roughly 96% of them singletons. Deletions cut 4 bases from V and 9 bases from J, with 16 bases between. This CDR3 spans 14 amino acids. Germline assignment: CDR1 MNHEY and CDR2 SVGAGI. This specimen comes from a study of CD8 T cells in Susac syndrome. Across the whole study: Clinically active disease was present in about six of the sequenced Susac syndrome patients. 8 or 9 of these patients were in remission. Each patient with Susac syndrome, at the time of blood draw, was therapy-naive, on corticosteroids, or on intravenous immunoglobulin alone.

Material: CD4+ T cells from PBMCs. The receptor was derived from a human donor with Susac syndrome. The chain is built from TRBV6-5 and TRBJ1-5; tentative D call: TRBD1 (6 bases). CDR3 DNA: TGTGCCAGCAGTTCGGACAGCTTGGTTAGGCCCCAGCATTTT. Translated, it gives CASSSDSLVRPQHF.